The 25 T cell receptor beta chains listed next were all sequenced from one sample in a study of cytomegalovirus exposure and HLA in healthy donors. Use of 60 Vbeta and 13 Jbeta primers characterized the PCR. Sequencing used immunoSEQ multiplex PCR; TCRdb keeps in-frame clones, though not all of them. This sample's clone table lists around 150,000 clones. Material: PBMCs. The receptors come from a woman in her sixties or seventies in good health and CMV-seronegative.

V is TRBV18 and J is TRBJ1-3, with 7 bases lining up with TRBD1. This CDR3 region has 14 residues. Germline CDR1 KGHSH, CDR2 LQKENI. V was pared by 2 bases and J by 2 bases, with 0 bases of the junction left unmatched. The DNA of the CDR3 is TGTGCCAGCTCACCAGGACAGGCTGGAAACACCATATATTTT. This codes for CASSPGQAGNTIYF. Using reference TRBV18 and TRBJ1-3 for the parts outside the CDR3, the full variable domain is NAGVMQNPRHLVRRRGQEARLRCSPMKGHSHVYWYRQLPEEGLKFMVYLQKENIIDESGMPKERFSAEFPKEGPSILRIQQVVRGDSAAYFCASSPGQAGNTIYFGEGSWLTVV.

This chain joins TRBV5-6 and TRBJ1-5; 11 nucleotides match TRBD1. In germline, CDR1 is SGHDT, CDR2 YYEEEE. V shed 0 bases and J 6 bases; nucleotides not matched to a gene: 5. The CDR3 totals 16 residues. CDR3 in amino acids: CASSLGTGGAGQPQHF. CDR3 nucleotide sequence: TGTGCCAGCAGCTTGGGGACAGGGGGCGCGGGTCAGCCCCAGCATTTT.

This rearrangement joins TRBV5-1 to TRBJ2-3; D is perhaps TRBD2 (5 bases). The CDR3 runs to 15 residues. Germline V gene lookup returns CDR1 SGHRS and CDR2 YFSETQ. Trimming left V 4 bases short and J 0 bases short, with 12 bases between. The CDR3 here is CASSRTGESTDTQYF. For the CDR3, the DNA is TGCGCCAGCAGCCGGACTGGGGAGAGCACAGATACGCAGTATTTT.

The CDR3 loop is CASEGGFPNQPQHF. The CDR3 region has the DNA TGTGCCAGCGAGGGCGGGTTTCCCAATCAGCCCCAGCATTTT. The chain combines TRBV18 with TRBJ1-5; D is undetermined. The germline V gene encodes CDR1 KGHSH and CDR2 LQKENI. This CDR3 is 14 amino acids long. Trimming removed 8 bases at V and 3 bases at J, with 14 bases between.

The genes are TRBV4-3 and TRBJ2-3, with TRBD2 identical over 9 bases. Trimming removed 7 bases from V and 2 bases from J; junction bases left unmatched: 10. Looked up from germline, CDR1 is LGHNA and CDR2 is YSLEER. This CDR3 region has 16 residues. In DNA, the CDR3 is TGCGCCAGCAAGGGGAGCGGCGGGGGGGCCACAGATACGCAGTATTTT. Amino acid sequence: CASKGSGGGATDTQYF.

The gene calls are TRBV18 and TRBJ2-2; the match to TRBD2 covers 10 bases. Germline CDR1 KGHSH, CDR2 LQKENI. The CDR3 has 15 residues. V dropped 4 bases and J dropped 3; count of bases not matched to a gene: 2. This chain's CDR3 is CASSLGLADTGELFF. The CDR3 DNA reads TGTGCCAGCTCACTCGGACTAGCGGACACCGGGGAGCTGTTTTTT. The whole variable domain, remainder taken from reference TRBV18 and TRBJ2-2, is NAGVMQNPRHLVRRRGQEARLRCSPMKGHSHVYWYRQLPEEGLKFMVYLQKENIIDESGMPKERFSAEFPKEGPSILRIQQVVRGDSAAYFCASSLGLADTGELFFGEGSRLTVL.

The chain carries TRBV7-3 and TRBJ2-1; TRBD2 matches at 9 bases. CDR3 length: 14 residues. V dropped 4 bases and J dropped 7; count of bases not matched to a gene: 5. Germline CDR1 SGHTA, CDR2 FQGTGA. The DNA for the CDR3 is TGTGCCAGCAGCTGGGGTAGCGGGGGTAATGAGCAGTTCTTC. Amino acids: CASSWGSGGNEQFF. Full variable domain (rest looked up from reference TRBV7-3 and TRBJ2-1): GAGVSQTPSNKVTEKGKYVELRCDPISGHTALYWYRQSLGQGPEFLIYFQGTGAADDSGLPNDRFFAVRPEGSVSTLKIQRTERGDSAVYLCASSWGSGGNEQFFGPGTRLTVL.

The chain recombines TRBV19 with TRBJ1-1, with a possible D match to TRBD1 (6 bases). V was cut by 5 bases and J by 4 bases, with 17 bases left in between. CDR1 and CDR2 (germline): LNHDA, SQIVND (reference sequence). This CDR3 has 15 residues. Here the CDR3 DNA reads TGTGCCAGTAGTGCGGGGGGTCGGGGGGCCACTGAAGCTTTCTTT. Amino acids: CASSAGGRGATEAFF. Complete variable domain (other parts from reference TRBV19 and TRBJ1-1): DGGITQSPKYLFRKEGQNVTLSCEQNLNHDAMYWYRQDPGQGLRLIYYSQIVNDFQKGDIAEGYSVSREKKESFPLTVTSAQKNPTAFYLCASSAGGRGATEAFFGQGTRLTVV.

V gene TRBV7-8 combines with J gene TRBJ2-3; D not resolved. The CDR3 has 14 residues. Trimming left V 6 bases short and J 0 bases short, with 10 bases between. Germline values: CDR1 SGHVS, CDR2 FQNEAQ. CDR3 bases: TGTGCCAGCAGGACATCCATTAGCACAGATACGCAGTATTTT. It translates to CASRTSISTDTQYF.

The chain is built from TRBV5-4 and TRBJ1-2; 10 bases match TRBD1. This CDR3 region has 14 residues. V trimming: 4 bases; J trimming: 8 bases; junction bases outside the gene matches: 8. Germline CDR1 and CDR2: SGHNT and YYREEE (reference sequence). Here the CDR3 DNA reads TGTGCCAGCAGCAGCCTCGGGACAGGGGACGGCTACACCTTC. Translating it yields CASSSLGTGDGYTF.

This rearrangement joins TRBV18 to TRBJ1-2; no firm D call. Germline assignment: CDR1 KGHSH and CDR2 LQKENI. V was shortened by 2 bases and J by 1 base, with 11 bases between the two germline ends. This CDR3 comprises 15 residues. CDR3 region: CASSPFPLVNYGYTF. The CDR3 DNA reads TGTGCCAGCTCACCATTTCCCCTCGTTAACTATGGCTACACCTTC.

The rearrangement links TRBV15 to TRBJ2-1; TRBD2 matches at 7 bases. This CDR3 has 15 amino acids. V dropped 3 bases and J dropped 5; count of bases not matched to a gene: 7. The V gene's germline CDR1 is LNHNV and CDR2 YYDKDF (reference sequence). The CDR3, as DNA: TGTGCCACCAGCAGTAACCGGGGGGTCCACAATGAGCAGTTCTTC. It yields the protein CATSSNRGVHNEQFF.

This sequence joins TRBV6-6 and TRBJ2-2, with a possible D match to TRBD1 (6 bases). The V end lost 2 bases, the J end lost 4 bases, and 14 bases lay between the germline ends. Germline lookup yields CDR1 MNHNY and CDR2 SVGAGI (reference sequence). CDR3 size: 16 residues. The CDR3 loop is CASSYLTGLGTGELFF. For the CDR3, the DNA is TGTGCCAGCAGTTACCTCACAGGGTTAGGCACCGGGGAGCTGTTTTTT.

The chain uses TRBV6-5 and TRBJ2-7, with TRBD2 matching 7 bases. CDR1 is MNHEY, CDR2 SVGAGI, per germline. This CDR3 has 13 residues. The V segment lost 7 bases and the J segment 1 base; nucleotides outside the gene matches: 4. CDR3 amino acids: CASTPGGSYEQYF. The CDR3 DNA reads TGTGCCAGCACCCCGGGGGGTTCCTACGAGCAGTACTTC.

The rearrangement uses TRBV7-3 and TRBJ1-2; weak D call: TRBD1 (6 bases). Germline CDR1 reads SGHTA; CDR2 reads FQGTGA. V lost 2 bases to trimming and J lost 2 bases, with 9 bases between them. This CDR3 is 14 amino acids long. The CDR3 DNA sequence: TGTGCCAGCAGCTTAGGTCAGGGGAACTATGGCTACACCTTC. It codes for CASSLGQGNYGYTF. Together with reference TRBV7-3 and TRBJ1-2, the CDR3 gives the full variable domain: GAGVSQTPSNKVTEKGKYVELRCDPISGHTALYWYRQSLGQGPEFLIYFQGTGAADDSGLPNDRFFAVRPEGSVSTLKIQRTERGDSAVYLCASSLGQGNYGYTFGSGTRLTVV.

This chain connects TRBV5-1 to TRBJ1-5, with TRBD1 matching 9 bases. This CDR3 has 15 amino acids. The ends lost 4 bases at V and 6 bases at J; junction bases unmatched: 8. Germline V gene sequence: CDR1 SGHRS, CDR2 YFSETQ. The CDR3 DNA follows: TGCGCCAGCAGCCCATTACCGGGACAGGGTCAGCCCCAGCATTTT. Its protein product is CASSPLPGQGQPQHF. The full variable domain, with the rest looked up from reference TRBV5-1 and TRBJ1-5, is KAGVTQTPRYLIKTRGQQVTLSCSPISGHRSVSWYQQTPGQGLQFLFEYFSETQRNKGNFPGRFSGRQFSNSRSEMNVSTLELGDSALYLCASSPLPGQGQPQHFGDGTRLSIL.

CDR3 sequence: CASSAPYQSGELFF. CDR3 bases: TGTGCCAGCAGCGCCCCGTATCAGTCCGGGGAGCTGTTTTTT. The chain is built from TRBV9 and TRBJ2-2; D uncertain. The CDR3 extends over 14 amino acids. Trimming stripped 3 bases from V and 6 bases from J, with 12 bases between. Germline assignment: CDR1 SGDLS and CDR2 YYNGEE. Full variable domain (missing parts from reference TRBV9 and TRBJ2-2): DSGVTQTPKHLITATGQRVTLRCSPRSGDLSVYWYQQSLDQGLQFLIQYYNGEERAKGNILERFSAQQFPDLHSELNLSSLELGDSALYFCASSAPYQSGELFFGEGSRLTVL.

This sequence joins TRBV6-5 and TRBJ1-1; D is ambiguous. The V end was cut by 6 bases, the J end by 2 bases, with 10 bases between. The CDR3 runs 13 residues. The V gene's germline CDR1 is MNHEY and CDR2 SVGAGI. Written as DNA, the CDR3 is TGTGCCAGCAGACCAAGACAAAACACTGAAGCTTTCTTT. Protein product: CASRPRQNTEAFF.

The rearrangement joins TRBV19 to TRBJ1-2, with TRBD1 identical over 8 bases. Germline assignment: CDR1 LNHDA and CDR2 SQIVND (reference sequence). The CDR3 loop spans 14 amino acids. V dropped 4 bases and J dropped 8; count of bases not matched to a gene: 9. For the CDR3, the DNA is TGTGCCAGTAGTACCAGGGGGCTTCGATCGGGCTACACCTTC. Its translation is CASSTRGLRSGYTF.

The V and J genes are TRBV27 and TRBJ1-4; no definite D call. Germline assignment: CDR1 MNHEY and CDR2 SMNVEV (reference sequence). Deletions cut 5 bases from V and 0 bases from J, with 7 bases between. The CDR3 loop spans 14 amino acids. The chain's CDR3 is CASSLEATNEKLFF. In DNA, the CDR3 is TGTGCCAGCAGTCTAGAGGCAACTAATGAAAAACTGTTTTTT.

The chain carries TRBV6-6 and TRBJ2-7; 8 nucleotides match TRBD1. In germline, CDR1 is MNHNY, CDR2 SVGAGI (reference sequence). The CDR3 extends over 15 amino acids. With 0 bases clipped from V and 4 bases from J, the junction kept 5 bases outside the gene matches. The CDR3 sequence: CASSYSTGAGYEQYF. In DNA, the CDR3 is TGTGCCAGCAGTTACTCGACAGGGGCAGGATACGAGCAGTACTTC.

This chain connects TRBV28 to TRBJ2-7; 8 bases are shared with TRBD1. Germline V gene data show CDR1 as MDHEN and CDR2 as SYDVKM. Trimming took 8 bases from V and 5 from J; bases not matched to a gene: 17. CDR3 length: 16 amino acids. CDR3 amino acids: CASRTRLGTGDHEQYF. The CDR3 DNA is TGTGCCAGCCGTACAAGACTCGGGACAGGTGACCACGAGCAGTACTTC.

The chain couples TRBV7-8 to TRBJ1-1; D might be TRBD1 (6 bases). V dropped 3 bases and J dropped 3 bases, with 11 bases sitting between them. The CDR3 spans 14 residues. Germline lookup yields CDR1 SGHVS and CDR2 FQNEAQ. The CDR3 protein is CASSFAGDYTEAFF. The CDR3 bases are TGTGCCAGCAGCTTCGCAGGGGATTACACTGAAGCTTTCTTT.

The chain has TRBV7-9 and TRBJ1-1; the D is unclear. The CDR3 spans 10 residues. The germline gives CDR1 SEHNR, CDR2 FQNEAQ (reference sequence). Between the trimmed V and J ends, which lost 4 bases and 6 bases, there was a span of 3 bases. CDR3 in amino acids: CASSSAEAFF. The CDR3 DNA is TGTGCCAGCAGCTCCGCTGAAGCTTTCTTT.

V gene TRBV4-1 combines with J gene TRBJ2-7; the match to TRBD2 covers 7 bases. The CDR3 consists of 16 residues. Losses at the gene ends were 2 bases for V and 3 bases for J; bases not matched to a gene: 10. Germline CDR1 reads MGHRA; CDR2 reads YSYEKL. CDR3 DNA sequence: TGCGCCAGCAGCCAAACCCGGGGGAGGGATAGCTACGAGCAGTACTTC. Protein: CASSQTRGRDSYEQYF.